These T cell receptor beta chains were read from a single sample in a study of identical twins. TCRdb itself ran the 5' RACE reads through MiXCR, one entry per CDR3 protein. The table shows 700,000 or so distinct CDR3 sequences, with 21% occurring only once. This sample was also put to use in a study of T cells expressing NK-cell markers.

The source material was PBMCs. The receptor set was obtained from a woman younger than 30 in good health. CDR3s include the opening cysteine and the closing phenylalanine or tryptophan. Fields, in order: CDR3 protein, CDR3 DNA, D gene, clone size, J gene, V gene. D genes are given only for firm matches. Only part of the rows carry a size: once, few, many, or a class if the clone is expanded.

CDR3 protein: CASSAGTGYEQYF
CDR3 DNA: TGTGCCAGCAGTGCAGGTACGGGCTACGAGCAGTACTTC
D gene: -
clone size: -
J gene: TRBJ2-7
V gene: TRBV6-4

CDR3 protein: CASVGGEQYF
CDR3 DNA: TGTGCCAGCGTCGGGGGCGAGCAGTACTTC
D gene: -
clone size: few
J gene: TRBJ2-7
V gene: TRBV6-6

CDR3 protein: CASRILAGLQETQYF
CDR3 DNA: TGTGCCAGCAGAATACTAGCGGGGCTCCAAGAGACCCAGTACTTC
D gene: TRBD2
clone size: -
J gene: TRBJ2-5
V gene: TRBV2

CDR3 protein: CASTTGQAGETQYF
CDR3 DNA: TGTGCCAGCACCACGGGACAAGCCGGGGAGACCCAGTACTTC
D gene: -
clone size: -
J gene: TRBJ2-5
V gene: TRBV11-3

CDR3 protein: CASSPRDRGPSGELFF
CDR3 DNA: TGTGCCAGCAGCCCTAGGGACAGGGGGCCTAGCGGGGAGCTGTTTTTT
D gene: TRBD1
clone size: -
J gene: TRBJ2-2
V gene: TRBV12-3/TRBV12-4

CDR3 protein: CASSGTPDYGYTF
CDR3 DNA: TGTGCCAGCAGTGGGACACCAGACTATGGCTACACCTTC
D gene: -
clone size: -
J gene: TRBJ1-2
V gene: TRBV5-6

CDR3 protein: CSAVGVRTTDTQYF
CDR3 DNA: TGCAGCGCCGTGGGGGTTCGAACGACAGATACGCAGTATTTT
D gene: -
clone size: -
J gene: TRBJ2-3
V gene: TRBV20-1

CDR3 protein: CASSFRVQTFTDTQYF
CDR3 DNA: TGTGCCAGCAGCTTCCGGGTCCAGACCTTCACAGATACGCAGTATTTT
D gene: -
clone size: -
J gene: TRBJ2-3
V gene: TRBV7-2

CDR3 protein: CSAYGSSYEQYF
CDR3 DNA: TGCAGCGCATACGGCAGTTCCTACGAGCAGTACTTC
D gene: -
clone size: -
J gene: TRBJ2-7
V gene: TRBV29-1

CDR3 protein: CASMGTGVTEAFF
CDR3 DNA: TGTGCCAGCATGGGGACAGGGGTAACTGAAGCTTTCTTT
D gene: TRBD1
clone size: few
J gene: TRBJ1-1
V gene: TRBV12-3/TRBV12-4

CDR3 protein: CASAGGWNGEQYF
CDR3 DNA: TGTGCCAGCGCCGGGGGCTGGAACGGCGAGCAGTACTTC
D gene: -
clone size: few
J gene: TRBJ2-7
V gene: TRBV12-3/TRBV12-4

CDR3 protein: CASSYGGATTPQYF
CDR3 DNA: TGTGCCAGCAGTTATGGGGGCGCTACCACACCCCAGTACTTC
D gene: -
clone size: few
J gene: TRBJ2-5
V gene: TRBV12-3/TRBV12-4

CDR3 protein: CASSSGTNFMNEQFF
CDR3 DNA: TGTGCCAGCAGCTCCGGGACGAATTTTATGAATGAGCAGTTCTTC
D gene: -
clone size: -
J gene: TRBJ2-1
V gene: TRBV7-6

CDR3 protein: CASRYRPNGELFF
CDR3 DNA: TGTGCCAGCCGGTACCGGCCGAATGGGGAGCTGTTTTTT
D gene: -
clone size: -
J gene: TRBJ2-2
V gene: TRBV7-2

CDR3 protein: CSARFASGNTGELFF
CDR3 DNA: TGCAGTGCTAGATTCGCTAGCGGGAACACCGGGGAGCTGTTTTTT
D gene: TRBD2
clone size: -
J gene: TRBJ2-2
V gene: TRBV20-1

CDR3 protein: CAAIQGAGSGANVLTF
CDR3 DNA: TGTGCCGCAATACAGGGGGCAGGATCCGGGGCCAACGTCCTGACTTTC
D gene: TRBD1
clone size: few
J gene: TRBJ2-6
V gene: TRBV11-3

CDR3 protein: CASSLLGVHGYTF
CDR3 DNA: TGTGCCAGCAGTTTGCTAGGGGTACATGGCTACACCTTC
D gene: -
clone size: few
J gene: TRBJ1-2
V gene: TRBV12-3/TRBV12-4

CDR3 protein: CASRSSETQYF
CDR3 DNA: TGTGCCAGCAGATCAAGCGAGACCCAGTACTTC
D gene: -
clone size: -
J gene: TRBJ2-5
V gene: TRBV12-3/TRBV12-4